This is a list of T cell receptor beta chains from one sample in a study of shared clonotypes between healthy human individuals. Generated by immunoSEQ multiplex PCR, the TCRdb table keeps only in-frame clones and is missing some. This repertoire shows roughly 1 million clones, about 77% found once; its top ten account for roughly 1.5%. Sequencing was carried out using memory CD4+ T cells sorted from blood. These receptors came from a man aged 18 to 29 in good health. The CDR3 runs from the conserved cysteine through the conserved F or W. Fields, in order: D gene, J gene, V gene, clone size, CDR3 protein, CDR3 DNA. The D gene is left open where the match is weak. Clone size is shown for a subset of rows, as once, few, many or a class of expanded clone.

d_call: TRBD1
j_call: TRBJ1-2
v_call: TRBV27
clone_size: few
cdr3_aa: CASSLTGGYGYTF
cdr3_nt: TGTGCCAGCTCCCTTACAGGGGGCTATGGCTACACCTTC

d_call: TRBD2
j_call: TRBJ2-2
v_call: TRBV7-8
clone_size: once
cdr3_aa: CASSARTSGGLLAGELFF
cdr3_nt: TGTGCCAGCAGCGCCCGGACTAGCGGGGGGCTACTGGCCGGGGAGCTGTTTTTT

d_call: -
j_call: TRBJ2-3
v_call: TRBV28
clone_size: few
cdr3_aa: CATKERGTTDTQYF
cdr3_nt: TGTGCCACCAAGGAACGGGGGACCACAGATACGCAGTATTTT

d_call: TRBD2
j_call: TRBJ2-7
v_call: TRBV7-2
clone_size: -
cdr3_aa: CASSLMPSGHSYEQYF
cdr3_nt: TGTGCCAGCAGCTTAATGCCTAGCGGGCACTCCTACGAGCAGTACTTC

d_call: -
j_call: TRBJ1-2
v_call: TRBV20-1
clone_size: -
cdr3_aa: CSARLPYGYTF
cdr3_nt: TGCAGTGCTCGGCTGCCCTATGGCTACACCTTC

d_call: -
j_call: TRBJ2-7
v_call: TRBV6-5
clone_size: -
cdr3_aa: CASSYDRVSEQYF
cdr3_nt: TGTGCCAGCAGTTACGATAGGGTCAGCGAGCAGTACTTC

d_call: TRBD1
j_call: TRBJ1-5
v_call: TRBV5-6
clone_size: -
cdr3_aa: CASSLASSGGGNQPQHF
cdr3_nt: TGTGCCAGCAGCTTGGCGAGTTCAGGGGGCGGCAATCAGCCCCAGCATTTT

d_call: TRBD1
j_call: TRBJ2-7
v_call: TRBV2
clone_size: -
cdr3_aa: CASQSETGNLYEQYF
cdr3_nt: TGTGCCAGCCAGAGTGAGACAGGGAACCTCTACGAGCAGTACTTC

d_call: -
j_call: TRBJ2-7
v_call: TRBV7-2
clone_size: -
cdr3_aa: CASSSSGTSYEQYF
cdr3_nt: TGTGCCAGCAGCTCCTCCGGGACGTCCTACGAGCAGTACTTC

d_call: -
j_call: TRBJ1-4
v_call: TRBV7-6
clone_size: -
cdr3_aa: CASSKPRAAGATNEKLFF
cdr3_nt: TGTGCCAGCAGCAAACCCCGTGCGGCGGGAGCAACTAATGAAAAACTGTTTTTT

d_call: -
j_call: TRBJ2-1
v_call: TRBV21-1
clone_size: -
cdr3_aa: CANKTKGFF
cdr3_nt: TGTGCCAACAAGACTAAGGGATTCTTC

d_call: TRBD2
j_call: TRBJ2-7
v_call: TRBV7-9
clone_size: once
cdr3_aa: CASSLAGGPYEQYF
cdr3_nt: TGTGCCAGCAGCCTAGCGGGGGGTCCCTACGAGCAGTACTTC

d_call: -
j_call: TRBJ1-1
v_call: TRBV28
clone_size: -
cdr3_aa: CASSEPGSKGLWAFF
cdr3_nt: TGTGCCAGCAGTGAACCCGGGTCCAAGGGACTTTGGGCTTTCTTT

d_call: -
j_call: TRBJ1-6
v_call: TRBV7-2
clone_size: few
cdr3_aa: CASSLGGNSPLHF
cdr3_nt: TGTGCCAGCAGCTTAGGCGGGAATTCACCCCTCCACTTT

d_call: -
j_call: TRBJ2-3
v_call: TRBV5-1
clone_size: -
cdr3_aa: CASSSLPGLSTDTQYF
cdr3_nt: TGCGCCAGCAGCTCCCTCCCCGGACTTAGTACAGATACGCAGTATTTT

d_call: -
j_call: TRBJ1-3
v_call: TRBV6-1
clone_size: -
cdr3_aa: CASSGLTTGLGNTIYF
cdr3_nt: TGTGCCAGCAGTGGTCTAACAACAGGGTTGGGAAACACCATATATTTT

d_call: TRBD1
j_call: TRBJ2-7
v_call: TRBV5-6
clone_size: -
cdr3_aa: CASSLPWTGGAEQYF
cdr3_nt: TGTGCCAGCAGCCTCCCCTGGACAGGGGGCGCCGAGCAGTACTTC

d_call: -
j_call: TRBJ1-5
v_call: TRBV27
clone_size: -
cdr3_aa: CASSLRGTYGNQPQHF
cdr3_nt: TGTGCCAGCAGTTTACGGGGGACCTATGGCAATCAGCCCCAGCATTTT

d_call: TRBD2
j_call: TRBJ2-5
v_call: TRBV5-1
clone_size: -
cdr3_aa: CASSLAGGRALETQYF
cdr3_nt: TGCGCCAGCAGCTTGGCTGGCGGGAGGGCTTTGGAGACCCAGTACTTC

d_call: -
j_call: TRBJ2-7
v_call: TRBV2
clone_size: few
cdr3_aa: CASSPRGTETYEQYF
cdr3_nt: TGTGCCAGCAGTCCTCGCGGGACAGAAACCTACGAGCAGTACTTC